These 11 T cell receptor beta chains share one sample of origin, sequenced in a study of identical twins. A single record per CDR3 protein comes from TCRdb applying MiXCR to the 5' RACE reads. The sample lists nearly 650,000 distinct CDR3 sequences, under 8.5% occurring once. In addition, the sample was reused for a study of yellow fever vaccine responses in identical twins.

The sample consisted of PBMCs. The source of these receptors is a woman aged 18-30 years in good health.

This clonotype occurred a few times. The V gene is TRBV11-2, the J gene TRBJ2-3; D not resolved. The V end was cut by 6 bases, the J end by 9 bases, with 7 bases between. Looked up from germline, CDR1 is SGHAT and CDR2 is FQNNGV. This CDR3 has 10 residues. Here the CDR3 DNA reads TGTGCCAGCAGTCGATTAACGCAGTATTTT. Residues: CASSRLTQYF.

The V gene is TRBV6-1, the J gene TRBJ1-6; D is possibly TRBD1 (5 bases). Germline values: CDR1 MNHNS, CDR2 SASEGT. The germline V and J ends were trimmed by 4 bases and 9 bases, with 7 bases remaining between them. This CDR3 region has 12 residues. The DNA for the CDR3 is TGTGCCAGCAGTGGTGGGGGTTCACCCCTCCACTTT. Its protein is CASSGGGSPLHF.

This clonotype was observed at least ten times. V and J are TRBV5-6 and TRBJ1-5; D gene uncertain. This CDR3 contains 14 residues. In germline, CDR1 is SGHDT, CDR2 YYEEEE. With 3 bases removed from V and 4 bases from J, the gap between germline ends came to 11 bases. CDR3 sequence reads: CASSSGSENQPQHF. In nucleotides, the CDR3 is TGTGCCAGCAGCTCCGGCTCGGAAAATCAGCCCCAGCATTTT.

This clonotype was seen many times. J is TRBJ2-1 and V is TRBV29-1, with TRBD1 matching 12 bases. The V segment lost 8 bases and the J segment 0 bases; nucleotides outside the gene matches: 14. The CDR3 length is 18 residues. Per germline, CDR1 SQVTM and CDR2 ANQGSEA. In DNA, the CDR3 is TGCAGCTTTGGGACAGGGGGCCTAGCGCTTAGCTCCTACAATGAGCAGTTCTTC. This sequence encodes CSFGTGGLALSSYNEQFF.

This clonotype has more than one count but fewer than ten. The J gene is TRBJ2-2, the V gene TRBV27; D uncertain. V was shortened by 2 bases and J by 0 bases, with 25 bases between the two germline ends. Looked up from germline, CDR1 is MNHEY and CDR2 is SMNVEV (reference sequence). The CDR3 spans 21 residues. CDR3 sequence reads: CASSLRVAPPMMFANTGELFF. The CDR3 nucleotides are TGTGCCAGCAGTTTAAGGGTGGCCCCCCCGATGATGTTCGCGAACACCGGGGAGCTGTTTTTT.

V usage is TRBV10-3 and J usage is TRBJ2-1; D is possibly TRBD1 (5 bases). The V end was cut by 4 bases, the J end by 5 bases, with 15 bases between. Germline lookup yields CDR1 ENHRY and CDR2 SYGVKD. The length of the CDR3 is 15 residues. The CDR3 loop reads CAISVLRGANNEQFF. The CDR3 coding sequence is TGTGCCATCAGTGTCCTTAGGGGCGCGAACAATGAGCAGTTCTTC.

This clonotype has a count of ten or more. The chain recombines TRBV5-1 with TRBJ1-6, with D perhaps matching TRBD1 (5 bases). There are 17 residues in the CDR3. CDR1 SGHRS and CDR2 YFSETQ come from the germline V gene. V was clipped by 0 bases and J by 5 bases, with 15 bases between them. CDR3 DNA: TGCGCCAGCAGCTTGGTGGGGGTGTCGGTCGATAATTCACCCCTCCACTTT. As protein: CASSLVGVSVDNSPLHF.

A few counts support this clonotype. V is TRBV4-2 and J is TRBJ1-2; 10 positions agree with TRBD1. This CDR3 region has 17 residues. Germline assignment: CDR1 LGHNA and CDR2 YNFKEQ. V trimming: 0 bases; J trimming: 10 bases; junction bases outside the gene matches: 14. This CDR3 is CASSQDLLGQGDHPYTF. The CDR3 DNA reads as TGTGCCAGCAGCCAAGATCTCTTAGGACAGGGGGACCATCCCTACACCTTC.

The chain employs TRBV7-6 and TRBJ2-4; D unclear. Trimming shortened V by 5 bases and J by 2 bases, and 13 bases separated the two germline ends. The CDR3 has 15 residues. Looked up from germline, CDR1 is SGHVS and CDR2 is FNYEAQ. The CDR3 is CASSRAQDPKNIQYF. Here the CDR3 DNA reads TGTGCCAGCAGCCGGGCCCAGGACCCCAAAAACATTCAGTACTTC. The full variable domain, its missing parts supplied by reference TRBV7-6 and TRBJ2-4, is GAGVSQSPRYKVTKRGQDVALRCDPISGHVSLYWYRQALGQGPEFLTYFNYEAQQDKSGLPNDRFSAERPEGSISTLTIQRTEQRDSAMYRCASSRAQDPKNIQYFGAGTRLSVL.

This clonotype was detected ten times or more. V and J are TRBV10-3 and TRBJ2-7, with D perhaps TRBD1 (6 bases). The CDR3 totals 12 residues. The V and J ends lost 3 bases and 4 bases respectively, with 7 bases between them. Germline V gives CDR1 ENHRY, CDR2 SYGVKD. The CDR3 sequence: CAISDGQYEQYV. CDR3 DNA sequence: TGTGCCATCAGTGACGGACAGTACGAGCAGTACGTC.

CDR3 in amino acids: CASSPLQGIFQPQHF. The CDR3 DNA sequence: TGTGCCAGCAGTCCCCTACAGGGAATTTTTCAGCCCCAGCATTTT. The genes are TRBV27 and TRBJ1-5; tentatively, D is TRBD1 (6 bases). Germline V gives CDR1 MNHEY, CDR2 SMNVEV (reference sequence). The V end was cut by 5 bases, the J end by 6 bases, with 17 bases between. This CDR3 region has 15 residues.